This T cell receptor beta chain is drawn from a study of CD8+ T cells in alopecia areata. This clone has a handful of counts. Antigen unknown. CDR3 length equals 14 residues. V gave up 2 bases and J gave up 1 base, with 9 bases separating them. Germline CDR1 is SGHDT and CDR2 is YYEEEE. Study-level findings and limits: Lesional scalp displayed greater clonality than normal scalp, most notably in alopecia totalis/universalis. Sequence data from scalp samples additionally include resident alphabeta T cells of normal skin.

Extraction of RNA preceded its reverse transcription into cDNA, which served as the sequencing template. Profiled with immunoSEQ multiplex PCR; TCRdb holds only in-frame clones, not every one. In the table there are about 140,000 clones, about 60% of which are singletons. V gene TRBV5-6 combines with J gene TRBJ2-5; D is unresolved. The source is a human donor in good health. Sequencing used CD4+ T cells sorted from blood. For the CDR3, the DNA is TGTGCCAGCAGCTTAGCAGGAAGCCAAGAGACCCAGTACTTC. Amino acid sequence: CASSLAGSQETQYF.